The 18 T cell receptor beta chains below come from one sample, sequenced in a study of cytotoxic CD8 clonotypes in ibrutinib-treated CLL. Using immunoSEQ multiplex PCR, the repertoire was profiled, and TCRdb retains in-frame clones only, with some absent. Among tens of thousands of clones listed, 60% to 80% were seen once. This specimen consisted of PBMCs, obtained after 12 months of ibrutinib treatment. These receptors came from a human donor with chronic lymphocytic leukemia.

This clone was seen only a few times. The chain joins TRBV15 to TRBJ1-5; D is possibly TRBD1 (5 bases). The ends were cut back, 6 bases at V and 2 bases at J, with 11 bases in the middle. The CDR3 is made up of 14 amino acids. CDR1 LNHNV and CDR2 YYDKDF come from the germline V gene (reference sequence). The chain's CDR3 is CATREGTGNQPQHF. In DNA form, the CDR3 reads TGTGCCACCAGGGAGGGGACGGGCAATCAGCCCCAGCATTTT.

This clone was detected only a few times. This chain joins TRBV4-1 and TRBJ2-2, with 9 positions matching TRBD1. CDR1 MGHRA and CDR2 YSYEKL come from the germline V gene. Trimming at V came to 3 bases and at J to 5 bases, leaving 16 bases not matched to a gene. This CDR3 is built from 19 residues. The CDR3 nucleotides read TGCGCCAGCAGCCACGCCGGGACAGGGCAGATTCTGGGGACCGGGGAGCTGTTTTTT. It encodes CASSHAGTGQILGTGELFF.

The chain has TRBV11-3 and TRBJ1-1; no reliable D call. V was trimmed by 5 bases and J by 1 base, leaving 5 bases between them. CDR1 is SGHNT, CDR2 YENEEA, per germline. The CDR3 has 12 residues. Written as DNA, the CDR3 is TGTGCCAGCAGCCAAGGGAACACTGAAGCTTTCTTT. It codes for CASSQGNTEAFF.

The chain joins TRBV9 to TRBJ1-4; unclear D gene. Germline assignment: CDR1 SGDLS and CDR2 YYNGEE. V lost 3 bases and J 3 bases, leaving 9 bases between the germline ends. The CDR3 loop spans 14 amino acids. CDR3 DNA sequence: TGTGCCAGCAGCGAGGGAGGCTCTAATGAAAAACTGTTTTTT. Translating gives CASSEGGSNEKLFF.

The rearrangement uses TRBV5-6 and TRBJ2-2, with a tentative D call TRBD2 (6 bases). The germline V and J ends were trimmed by 0 bases and 2 bases, with 8 bases remaining between them. This CDR3 spans 15 amino acids. Germline loops: CDR1 SGHDT, CDR2 YYEEEE. The CDR3 protein is CASSLVGTNTGELFF. The CDR3 DNA reads TGTGCCAGCAGCTTGGTGGGGACTAACACCGGGGAGCTGTTTTTT.

The CDR3 sequence: CASSLWSGYEQYF. In nucleotides, the CDR3 is TGTGCCAGCAGTTTATGGTCAGGGTACGAGCAGTACTTC. The chain recombines TRBV27 with TRBJ2-7, with TRBD1 as a possible D gene (5 bases). Germline V CDR1 and CDR2: MNHEY, SMNVEV (reference sequence). Trimming took 1 base from V and 4 from J, leaving 8 bases between them. The CDR3 contains 13 residues.

This clone was recorded only once. V and J are TRBV19 and TRBJ2-1, with a tentative D call TRBD2 (5 bases). Per germline, CDR1 LNHDA and CDR2 SQIVND (reference sequence). The V end was cut by 2 bases, the J end by 4 bases, with 12 bases between. The CDR3 consists of 15 residues. The CDR3 protein is CASSISQRLYNEQFF. CDR3 in DNA: TGTGCCAGTAGTATAAGCCAGCGACTATACAATGAGCAGTTCTTC.

A single count supports this clone. The V gene is TRBV6-5, the J gene TRBJ1-2, with D tentatively TRBD1 (5 bases). V lost 7 bases and J lost 7, with 19 bases in between. CDR3 length: 14 residues. The germline CDR1 and CDR2 sequences are MNHEY and SVGAGI. As DNA, the CDR3 is TGTGCCAGCATGAGGGACGGGGGAGGGCCTGGCTACACCTTC. The encoded protein is CASMRDGGGPGYTF.

The chain couples TRBV6-6 to TRBJ1-2; perhaps TRBD1 as D (5 bases). V was pared by 0 bases and J by 5 bases, with 13 bases between. Germline V gives CDR1 MNHNY, CDR2 SVGAGI (reference sequence). The CDR3 sequence is 15 residues long. CDR3 DNA sequence: TGTGCCAGCAGTTACTCGAGCGGTGGGACGTATGGCTACACCTTC. It codes for CASSYSSGGTYGYTF.

This clone was counted only a few times. The V and J genes are TRBV9 and TRBJ2-7; D is ambiguous. Trimming shortened V by 0 bases and J by 4 bases, and 11 bases separated the two germline ends. Germline V gene data show CDR1 as SGDLS and CDR2 as YYNGEE. This CDR3 contains 14 residues. CDR3 amino acids: CASSVALVGYEQYF. CDR3 nucleotide sequence: TGTGCCAGCAGCGTAGCCCTGGTCGGTTACGAGCAGTACTTC.

The rearrangement uses TRBV7-9 and TRBJ2-5; D gene unclear. Trimming removed 5 bases at V and 5 bases at J, with 18 bases between. Germline CDR1 SEHNR, CDR2 FQNEAQ (reference sequence). CDR3 size: 15 residues. The CDR3 sequence: CASSPPRRMGETQYF. The CDR3 DNA reads as TGTGCCAGCAGCCCACCCCGACGGATGGGGGAGACCCAGTACTTC.

This clone was seen more than once but under ten times. This sequence joins TRBV7-3 and TRBJ2-3, with D hard to call. The CDR3 loop spans 14 amino acids. Germline lookup yields CDR1 SGHTA and CDR2 FQGTGA. The ends were cut back, 0 bases at V and 6 bases at J, with 10 bases in the middle. CDR3 DNA: TGTGCCAGCAGCTTAACGGACCGCTTTGATACGCAGTATTTT. Translation gives CASSLTDRFDTQYF.

This clone was observed a single time. The CDR3 coding sequence is TGTGCCAGCAGCTTAGGCAGGGGGCGGGGTAGGGACACTGAAGCTTTCTTT. It encodes CASSLGRGRGRDTEAFF. V and J are TRBV11-2 and TRBJ1-1; 8 bases are a match to TRBD1. The V segment lost 1 base and the J segment 3 bases; nucleotides outside the gene matches: 10. The CDR3 extends over 17 amino acids. Germline V gives CDR1 SGHAT, CDR2 FQNNGV.

CDR3 coding DNA: TGCAGCGTGCTCCTCTACGGACTAGCGGTTTCCAATGAGCAGTTCTTC. Protein product: CSVLLYGLAVSNEQFF. The V call is TRBV29-1, the J call TRBJ2-1; TRBD2 agrees at 10 bases. Germline V lookup: CDR1 SQVTM, CDR2 ANQGSEA. V lost 6 bases to trimming and J lost 6 bases; unmatched junction nucleotides: 14. This CDR3 is 16 amino acids long.

Turning to this clone: Mismatch with germline at one junction end may stem from a read error. The gene calls are TRBV28 and TRBJ2-7; D remains ambiguous. Germline assignment: CDR1 MDHEN and CDR2 SYDVKM. The CDR3 consists of 11 residues. DNA of the CDR3: TGTGCCAGCAGTATATGGTACGAGCAGTACTTC. This gives the protein CASSIWYEQYF.

The CDR3: CASSQEWASGSYEQYF. CDR3 DNA sequence: TGCGCCAGCAGCCAAGAATGGGCTAGCGGCTCCTACGAGCAGTACTTC. The rearrangement uses TRBV4-3 and TRBJ2-7; 7 bases fit TRBD2. Per the germline V gene, CDR1 is LGHNA and CDR2 is YSLEER. J was trimmed by 0 bases and V by 0 bases; bases with no gene match: 5. The CDR3 totals 16 residues.

This chain links TRBV5-6 with TRBJ2-7; 7 positions match TRBD1. The germline V gene has CDR1 SGHDT and CDR2 YYEEEE. V lost 4 bases to trimming and J lost 7 bases; unmatched junction nucleotides: 14. The CDR3 covers 15 residues. This CDR3 is CASSRRQGFLGEQYF. The CDR3 DNA reads TGTGCCAGCAGCCGTAGACAGGGATTTTTGGGAGAGCAGTACTTC.

V usage is TRBV28 and J usage is TRBJ2-7; no reliable D call. V lost 7 bases and J lost 1, with 11 bases in between. Germline V gene lookup returns CDR1 MDHEN and CDR2 SYDVKM. The CDR3 covers 13 residues. As DNA, the CDR3 is TGTGCCAGCACCGTCCCCCCGTCCTACGAGCAGTACTTC. Protein sequence: CASTVPPSYEQYF.